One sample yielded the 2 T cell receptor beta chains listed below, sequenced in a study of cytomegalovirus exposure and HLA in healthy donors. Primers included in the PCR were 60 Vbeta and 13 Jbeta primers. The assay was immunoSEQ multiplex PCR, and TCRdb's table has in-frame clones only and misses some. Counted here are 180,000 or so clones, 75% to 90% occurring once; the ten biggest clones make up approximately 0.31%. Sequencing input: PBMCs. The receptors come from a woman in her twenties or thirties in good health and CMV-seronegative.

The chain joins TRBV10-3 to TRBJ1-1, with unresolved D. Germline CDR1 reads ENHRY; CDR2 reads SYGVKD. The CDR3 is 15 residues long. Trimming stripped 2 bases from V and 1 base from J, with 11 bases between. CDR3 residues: CAISETFLRNTEAFF. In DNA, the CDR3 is TGTGCCATCAGTGAGACATTCTTACGGAACACTGAAGCTTTCTTT.

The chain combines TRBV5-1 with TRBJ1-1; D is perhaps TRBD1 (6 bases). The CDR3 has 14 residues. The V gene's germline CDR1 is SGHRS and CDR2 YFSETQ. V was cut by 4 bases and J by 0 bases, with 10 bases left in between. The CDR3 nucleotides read TGCGCCAGCAGCGGGCAGGGGATGAACACTGAAGCTTTCTTT. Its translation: CASSGQGMNTEAFF.